Below, one T cell receptor beta chain is given with its context. The data stem from a study of blood T cell repertoires in COVID-19. V lost 4 bases and J lost 7; bases outside the gene matches: 9. CDR1 is SGHTA, CDR2 FQGTGA, per germline. This CDR3 has 15 residues. In the original workflow: Researchers report that nucleated cell counts were estimated from reference gene primer amplification. Data came from immunoSEQ multiplex PCR; TCRdb stores just in-frame clones and leaves some out. D and trimming were read from the DNA, whereas the V and J calls and clone size are those reported in that table. Of roughly 300,000 clones in the sample, about 85% are singletons; the top ten hold less than 15%.

The chain recombines TRBV7-3 with TRBJ2-1; 8 nucleotides match TRBD2. The source material was peripheral blood. The sequence was obtained from a human donor in a cohort sampled during active COVID-19. The CDR3, as DNA: TGTGCCAGCAGCTCCAGCGGGAGCTCAGGGAATGAGCAGTTCTTC. The encoded protein is CASSSSGSSGNEQFF. Full variable domain (outside the CDR3, taken from reference TRBV7-3 and TRBJ2-1): GAGVSQTPSNKVTEKGKYVELRCDPISGHTALYWYRQSLGQGPEFLIYFQGTGAADDSGLPNDRFFAVRPEGSVSTLKIQRTERGDSAVYLCASSSSGSSGNEQFFGPGTRLTVL.